Shown below are 25 T cell receptor beta chains from a single sample sequenced in a study of cytomegalovirus exposure and HLA in healthy donors. Primers: 60 Vbeta forward and 13 Jbeta reverse. Only in-frame clones appear in the TCRdb table, and some are missing; sequencing was by immunoSEQ multiplex PCR. The sample carries about 130,000 clones, around 78% recorded once. The material sequenced was PBMCs. These receptors came from a man aged 35-49 years in good health and CMV-seronegative.

This chain uses TRBV28 with TRBJ2-6; a weak D match, TRBD2 (6 bases). The V end was cut by 7 bases, the J end by 0 bases, with 10 bases between. This CDR3 region has 15 residues. Germline V gene lookup returns CDR1 MDHEN and CDR2 SYDVKM. CDR3 residues: CASTSDYSGANVLTF. The DNA of the CDR3 is TGTGCCAGCACCTCGGACTACTCTGGGGCCAACGTCCTGACTTTC.

The V gene is TRBV5-1, the J gene TRBJ1-1, with TRBD1 identical over 7 bases. V lost 0 bases and J lost 4; bases outside the gene matches: 6. This CDR3 contains 15 residues. The germline V gene has CDR1 SGHRS and CDR2 YFSETQ. The CDR3 region is CASSLVAGGGTEAFF. CDR3 bases: TGCGCCAGCAGCTTGGTGGCAGGGGGAGGCACTGAAGCTTTCTTT.

The V call is TRBV10-3, the J call TRBJ2-7, with 16 bases fitting TRBD2. The CDR3 covers 15 residues. V trimming: 6 bases; J trimming: 7 bases; junction bases outside the gene matches: 6. In germline, CDR1 is ENHRY, CDR2 SYGVKD. The CDR3 nucleotides are TGTGCCATCAGCCCGGGACTAGCGGGGGGGCAAGAGCAGTACTTC. It encodes CAISPGLAGGQEQYF.

The chain has TRBV29-1 and TRBJ1-1; 9 bases are a match to TRBD1. The V gene end was trimmed by 4 bases and the J gene end by 5 bases; junction bases not matched to a gene: 5. The CDR3 consists of 13 residues. Germline CDR1 is SQVTM and CDR2 is ANQGSEA. In DNA, the CDR3 is TGCAGCGTTGCGGCGGGACAGGGTACTGAAGCTTTCTTT. It specifies CSVAAGQGTEAFF.

The CDR3 nucleotides read TGTGCCAGCAACCCACGGGGTCGGCTAAACAATGAGCAGTTCTTC. Its translation is CASNPRGRLNNEQFF. This rearrangement joins TRBV28 to TRBJ2-1; the D gene is possibly TRBD2 (5 bases). Trimming cost V 7 bases and J 5 bases, with 18 bases left between them. This CDR3 is built from 15 residues. CDR1 is MDHEN, CDR2 SYDVKM, per germline.

Only a few counts were recorded for this clone. The chain joins TRBV4-2 to TRBJ1-1; D call uncertain. Trimming left V 0 bases short and J 10 bases short, with 21 bases between. The germline V gene encodes CDR1 LGHNA and CDR2 YNFKEQ. This CDR3 spans 16 amino acids. The CDR3 region is CASSQERFSVVRRAFF. Here the CDR3 DNA reads TGTGCCAGCAGCCAAGAACGGTTTAGCGTGGTCCGGCGAGCTTTCTTT.

This rearrangement joins TRBV19 to TRBJ2-7, with 7 bases that match TRBD1. There are 18 residues in the CDR3. Germline assignment: CDR1 LNHDA and CDR2 SQIVND (reference sequence). The junction had 12 bases not matched to a gene; V was cut back by 1 base and J by 0 bases. The CDR3 spells CASSIVGLGGLNSYEQYF. The CDR3 region has the DNA TGTGCCAGTAGTATAGTCGGTTTAGGGGGCCTCAACTCCTACGAGCAGTACTTC.

This chain connects TRBV7-9 to TRBJ2-7, with 7 bases that match TRBD2. The CDR3 is made up of 16 amino acids. Trimming took 1 base from V and 2 from J; bases not matched to a gene: 8. CDR1 is SEHNR and CDR2 is FQNEAQ in the germline V gene (reference sequence). CDR3 DNA: TGTGCCAGCAGCTTAGAGGTGGGAGGGCCCCCCTACGAGCAGTACTTC. Protein: CASSLEVGGPPYEQYF.

V and J are TRBV7-8 and TRBJ2-3; the match to TRBD1 covers 8 bases. The CDR3 is made up of 15 amino acids. Germline V CDR1 and CDR2: SGHVS, FQNEAQ. The V segment lost 2 bases and the J segment 6 bases; nucleotides outside the gene matches: 7. The CDR3 nucleotides read TGTGCCAGCAGCTTACACCGGGACAGGTGGGATACGCAGTATTTT. Protein product: CASSLHRDRWDTQYF.

The chain couples TRBV15 to TRBJ1-4; a possible D gene is TRBD1 (6 bases). Germline V gene lookup returns CDR1 LNHNV and CDR2 YYDKDF (reference sequence). This CDR3 comprises 15 residues. With 0 bases removed from V and 4 bases from J, the gap between germline ends came to 9 bases. CDR3 amino acids: CATSRDGGSNEKLFF. Here the CDR3 DNA reads TGTGCCACCAGCAGAGATGGGGGCAGTAATGAAAAACTGTTTTTT.

V is TRBV11-3 and J is TRBJ2-5, with D perhaps matching TRBD2 (5 bases). The V and J ends lost 3 bases and 3 bases respectively, with 8 bases between them. In germline, CDR1 is SGHNT, CDR2 YENEEA. This CDR3 region has 13 residues. CDR3 region: CASSLYGEETQYF. In nucleotides, the CDR3 is TGTGCCAGCAGCTTGTACGGGGAAGAGACCCAGTACTTC.

This sequence joins TRBV5-1 and TRBJ2-3; D might be TRBD2 (7 bases). Trimming removed 3 bases from V and 4 bases from J, with 12 bases in between. Germline V lookup: CDR1 SGHRS, CDR2 YFSETQ. The CDR3 covers 14 residues. The CDR3, as DNA: TGCGCCAGCAGCTCGGCGGGGGCTTCAGATACGCAGTATTTT. Protein product: CASSSAGASDTQYF.

The chain recombines TRBV9 with TRBJ2-3, with TRBD2 matching over 10 bases. The junction had 5 bases not matched to a gene; V was cut back by 0 bases and J by 4 bases. CDR1 and CDR2 (germline): SGDLS, YYNGEE. The CDR3 extends over 16 amino acids. CDR3 DNA sequence: TGTGCCAGCAGCGTAGATTCAGCGGGGGGGGCAGATACGCAGTATTTT. The encoded protein is CASSVDSAGGADTQYF. The full variable domain, with the rest looked up from reference TRBV9 and TRBJ2-3, is DSGVTQTPKHLITATGQRVTLRCSPRSGDLSVYWYQQSLDQGLQFLIQYYNGEERAKGNILERFSAQQFPDLHSELNLSSLELGDSALYFCASSVDSAGGADTQYFGPGTRLTVL.

The chain is built from TRBV2 and TRBJ2-7; maybe TRBD1 (6 bases). The CDR3 runs to 14 residues. Germline V gene lookup returns CDR1 SNHLY and CDR2 FYNNEI. Trimming took off 5 bases at V and 2 bases at J, with 13 bases between the two ends. CDR3 region: CASSTWQGTYEQYF. The DNA for the CDR3 is TGTGCCAGCAGTACATGGCAGGGGACCTACGAGCAGTACTTC.

The chain has TRBV6-6 and TRBJ2-7; the match to TRBD1 covers 8 bases. V lost 6 bases to trimming and J lost 4 bases; unmatched junction nucleotides: 14. Looked up from germline, CDR1 is MNHNY and CDR2 is SVGAGI (reference sequence). This CDR3 region has 16 residues. The DNA for the CDR3 is TGTGCCAGCAGGGCCACCCTACGGGACAGGTGGTACGAGCAGTACTTC. As protein: CASRATLRDRWYEQYF.

The V gene is TRBV2, the J gene TRBJ1-5; 7 bases align to TRBD1. Germline CDR1 SNHLY, CDR2 FYNNEI. V was pared by 6 bases and J by 3 bases, with 8 bases of the junction left unmatched. The length of the CDR3 is 15 residues. CDR3 sequence: CASRKQGSFNQPQHF. The CDR3 DNA follows: TGTGCCAGCAGGAAACAGGGGTCCTTCAATCAGCCCCAGCATTTT.

This clone was seen once. The chain uses TRBV7-9 and TRBJ1-2; 7 bases fit TRBD1. V shed 2 bases and J 0 bases; nucleotides not matched to a gene: 3. The CDR3 runs 15 residues. Germline-derived CDR1 and CDR2 are SEHNR and FQNEAQ (reference sequence). The CDR3 bases are TGTGCCAGCAGCTTAAAGGGGGCTGCTAACTATGGCTACACCTTC. Its protein product is CASSLKGAANYGYTF.

The V gene is TRBV2, the J gene TRBJ1-2, with 9 nucleotides matching TRBD1. The CDR3 totals 15 residues. The V and J ends lost 4 bases and 8 bases, in that order; junction bases with no gene match: 11. CDR1 and CDR2 (germline): SNHLY, FYNNEI. CDR3 bases: TGTGCCAGCAGTGGCCTGACACAGGGGGCTGGAGGCTACACCTTC. Its protein is CASSGLTQGAGGYTF.

This clone was picked up one time. The rearrangement links TRBV19 to TRBJ1-5; TRBD1 might be the D (6 bases). The V gene lost 0 bases and the J gene lost 6 bases, with 12 bases spanning the gap. This CDR3 contains 15 residues. Germline CDR1 and CDR2: LNHDA and SQIVND (reference sequence). In DNA, the CDR3 is TGTGCCAGTAGTATAGATCAGGGGACGGGTCAGCCCCAGCATTTT. Translated, it gives CASSIDQGTGQPQHF.

The genes are TRBV2 and TRBJ2-1; 13 positions agree with TRBD2. CDR1 is SNHLY, CDR2 FYNNEI, per germline. V was clipped by 6 bases and J by 4 bases; unmatched bases: 6. CDR3 length equals 16 residues. CDR3 sequence (DNA): TGTGCCAGCAGACCCAGGACTAGCGGGGGATACAATGAGCAGTTCTTC. It is translated as CASRPRTSGGYNEQFF.

The chain combines TRBV25-1 with TRBJ2-1, with 8 nucleotides matching TRBD1. J lost 6 bases, V lost 5 bases, and 15 bases had no gene match. CDR1 is MGHDK, CDR2 SYGVNS, per germline. The CDR3 covers 17 residues. CDR3 loop: CASSNRDRTKLTNEQFF. CDR3 nucleotide sequence: TGTGCCAGCAGTAACCGGGACAGGACCAAACTAACCAATGAGCAGTTCTTC.

The V and J genes are TRBV2 and TRBJ1-2, with 9 positions matching TRBD1. J lost 6 bases, V lost 4 bases, and 3 bases had no gene match. CDR3 length equals 13 residues. CDR1 is SNHLY and CDR2 is FYNNEI in the germline V gene. The CDR3 DNA reads as TGTGCCAGCAGTGGCACAGGGGGCGATGGCTACACCTTC. It codes for CASSGTGGDGYTF.

The chain is built from TRBV6-1 and TRBJ2-7, with TRBD1 matching over 8 bases. Germline CDR1 and CDR2: MNHNS and SASEGT. The V and J ends lost 11 bases and 5 bases, in that order; junction bases with no gene match: 14. The CDR3 spans 14 residues. CDR3 coding DNA: TGTGCCGGACGCGGACAGGGATGGACAAACGAGCAGTACTTC. This codes for CAGRGQGWTNEQYF.

This clone was observed a single time. The rearrangement uses TRBV7-6 and TRBJ1-5; D not certain. Germline loops: CDR1 SGHVS, CDR2 FNYEAQ. The CDR3 contains 13 residues. V lost 2 bases to trimming and J lost 6 bases, with 8 bases between them. For the CDR3, the DNA is TGTGCCAGCAGCTTACAAGAGAGTCAGCCCCAGCATTTT. Protein product: CASSLQESQPQHF.

This rearrangement joins TRBV4-1 to TRBJ2-7; 8 nucleotides agree with TRBD1. The CDR3 has 19 amino acids. The V and J ends lost 0 bases and 5 bases, in that order; junction bases with no gene match: 18. Germline CDR1 is MGHRA and CDR2 is YSYEKL. The CDR3 region is CASSQEVRAQGAMVNEQYF. The CDR3 bases are TGCGCCAGCAGCCAAGAAGTAAGGGCCCAGGGGGCGATGGTAAACGAGCAGTACTTC.